This TCR beta chain was sequenced for a study of identical twins. Study conclusions and caveats: Twins showed weaker excess sharing in their beta out-of-frame sequences. It was possible that invariant MAIT and iNKT cells partly confounded the zero-insertion analyses.

The donor group consisted entirely of healthy Caucasians. cDNA molecules carried unique molecular identifiers, and template switching added a universal primer site. TCRdb used MiXCR to reprocess the 5' RACE reads, holding one entry per CDR3 protein. The data hold about 660,000 distinct CDR3 sequences, with about 9.4% observed a single time. As for this clonotype: The antigen remains undetermined.

The CDR3 contains 16 residues. V dropped 0 bases and J dropped 6 bases, with 14 bases sitting between them. Germline V gene data show CDR1 as LGHNA and CDR2 as YSLEER. The sample also formed part of further work on yellow fever vaccine responses in identical twins.

The clonotype comes from a woman aged 18-29 years in good health. The rearrangement links TRBV4-3 to TRBJ2-2, with D possibly being TRBD1 (5 bases). Material for sequencing was PBMCs. The CDR3 loop is CASSQDRVFVAGELFF. In nucleotides, the CDR3 is TGCGCCAGCAGCCAAGACAGGGTCTTTGTCGCCGGGGAGCTGTTTTTT.